One and the same sample provided the 23 T cell receptor beta chains below, sequenced in a study of regulatory T cells in long-lasting Graves disease. Time point denoted: persistent/refractory GD, antithyroid drugs over 5 years with positive TRAb. The TCR library was prepared using RNA isolated from PBMCs. Building the TCR beta libraries relied on iRepertoire HTBI primers, and CDR3 regions underwent Arm-PCR. TCRdb called the multiplex PCR reads again in MiXCR, with one record for every CDR3 protein. The data contain fewer than 450,000 distinct CDR3 sequences, more than 20% of them singletons. The sample consisted of peripheral blood mononuclear cells (PBMCs), taken when the disease was refractory, from a patient treated with antithyroid drugs. Receptor source: a female donor with Graves disease.

The sample holds a few counts of this clonotype. This chain links TRBV7-9 with TRBJ2-6; TRBD2 matches 9 bases. Germline V CDR1 and CDR2: SEHNR, FQNEAQ (reference sequence). V lost 3 bases, J lost 0 bases, and 15 bases stayed unmatched. This CDR3 is 21 amino acids long. CDR3 DNA: TGTGCCAGCAGCTTCGGAGGTGTAGCGGGAGTCCCCAACTCTGGGGCCAACGTCCTGACTTTC. It yields the protein CASSFGGVAGVPNSGANVLTF.

This clonotype was counted between two and nine times. The rearrangement uses TRBV4-3 and TRBJ2-5, with 10 nucleotides matching TRBD1. V lost 0 bases and J lost 3; bases outside the gene matches: 1. The CDR3 consists of 15 residues. Germline V gives CDR1 LGHNA, CDR2 YSLEER. The CDR3 sequence: CASSQEGTGEETQYF. The CDR3 DNA is TGCGCCAGCAGCCAAGAAGGGACAGGGGAAGAGACCCAGTACTTC.

This clonotype was counted many times. Its ends do not fully match the called genes, so a read error is possible. The chain links TRBV5-1 to TRBJ2-6; D may be TRBD1 (7 bases). Per the germline V gene, CDR1 is SGHRS and CDR2 is YFSETQ. The CDR3 length is 19 residues. This CDR3 is CASSLRGQGGGSEANVLTF. CDR3 DNA sequence: TGCGCCAGCAGCTTAAGAGGACAAGGAGGGGGCTCTGAGGCCAACGTCCTGACTTTC.

In its sample, this clonotype was seen a few times. V gene TRBV6-1 combines with J gene TRBJ1-5; D gene uncertain. This CDR3 contains 17 residues. Trimming removed 6 bases from V and 5 bases from J, with 23 bases in between. Germline V gene lookup returns CDR1 MNHNS and CDR2 SASEGT. The DNA of the CDR3 is TGTGCCAGCAGGGCCCATGATAGCAGTCGGGCGGATCAGCCCCAGCATTTT. It yields the protein CASRAHDSSRADQPQHF.

The chain is built from TRBV16 and TRBJ1-1; D is undetermined. CDR1 KGHSY and CDR2 FQNENV come from the germline V gene. The ends were cut back, 0 bases at V and 6 bases at J, with 14 bases in the middle. The CDR3 totals 15 residues. The CDR3 coding sequence is TGTGCCAGCAGCCAATCGATTCCGGGAAACGCTGAAGCTTTCTTT. It yields the protein CASSQSIPGNAEAFF.

The chain has TRBV7-2 and TRBJ2-7; TRBD1 matches at 7 bases. The trim removed 6 bases at V and 7 bases at J, leaving 18 bases unmatched. This CDR3 region has 16 residues. Germline V gives CDR1 SGHTA, CDR2 FQGNSA. CDR3 nucleotides: TGTGCCAGCAGGCCCTGGGGGACAGCCGGTTCAGGGGAGCAGTACTTC. This gives the protein CASRPWGTAGSGEQYF.

The gene calls are TRBV29-1 and TRBJ1-1; possible D gene TRBD1, 6 bases. Germline V CDR1 and CDR2: SQVTM, ANQGSEA. The V and J ends lost 4 bases and 4 bases respectively, with 10 bases between them. This CDR3 has 12 amino acids. The CDR3 here is CSVVWGLTEAFF. CDR3 coding DNA: TGCAGCGTTGTTTGGGGGCTCACTGAAGCTTTCTTT. Full variable domain (remainder filled in from reference TRBV29-1 and TRBJ1-1): SAVISQKPSRDICQRGTSLTIQCQVDSQVTMMFWYRQQPGQSLTLIATANQGSEATYESGFVIDKFPISRPNLTFSTLTVSNMSPEDSSIYLCSVVWGLTEAFFGQGTRLTVV.

This clonotype has ten or more counts. The chain carries TRBV7-2 and TRBJ2-7, with 7 positions matching TRBD2. The CDR3 runs 15 residues. With V trimmed by 3 bases and J by 5 bases, 10 bases remained unmatched. The V gene's germline CDR1 is SGHTA and CDR2 FQGNSA. In DNA form, the CDR3 reads TGTGCCAGCAGCTTGGTTGGGGGGGTCCACGACGAGCAGTACTTC. As protein: CASSLVGGVHDEQYF.

This chain links TRBV20-1 with TRBJ2-5, with D possibly TRBD2 on 6 matching bases. The CDR3 is 13 amino acids. The V end was cut by 5 bases, the J end by 0 bases, with 10 bases between. The germline V gene encodes CDR1 DFQATT and CDR2 SNEGSKA (reference sequence). CDR3 protein: CSAVRGNQETQYF. CDR3 in DNA: TGCAGTGCTGTACGGGGGAACCAAGAGACCCAGTACTTC.

This clonotype was counted a few times. A read error may produce the germline difference seen at one junction end. This chain links TRBV7-2 with TRBJ2-1, with D perhaps TRBD2 (6 bases). Germline-derived CDR1 and CDR2 are SGHTA and FQGNSA. The CDR3 is 15 residues long. CDR3 loop: CASSLVRLTGGEQLF. Written as DNA, the CDR3 is TGTGCCAGCAGCTTAGTACGGCTTACCGGGGGTGAGCAGCTCTTC.

In the case of this clonotype: A read error may explain this, as a much larger clone is one base away. The genes are TRBV6-2 or TRBV6-3 and TRBJ1-1; D is ambiguous. Trimming removed 6 bases from V and 10 bases from J, with 12 bases in between. There are 11 residues in the CDR3. Germline CDR1 is MNHEY and CDR2 is SVGEGT. This CDR3 reads CASSRSPVAFF. CDR3 nucleotides: TGTGCCAGCAGCCGCTCCCCCGTAGCTTTCTTT.

The V gene is TRBV29-1, the J gene TRBJ2-2, with D hard to call. V was trimmed by 4 bases and J by 5 bases, leaving 14 bases between them. Germline V gene lookup returns CDR1 SQVTM and CDR2 ANQGSEA. CDR3 size: 14 residues. The CDR3 coding sequence is TGCAGCGTTGGAAGTGTAGGGCAGACCGGGGAGCTGTTTTTT. Translating it yields CSVGSVGQTGELFF.

The chain is built from TRBV10-2 and TRBJ2-3, with a weak D call TRBD1 (6 bases). The CDR3 extends over 15 amino acids. The V and J ends lost 2 bases and 6 bases respectively, with 15 bases between them. CDR1 is WSHSY, CDR2 SAAADI, per germline. Here the CDR3 reads CASSEGGFGEDTQYF. In DNA form, the CDR3 reads TGCGCCAGCAGTGAGGGGGGCTTCGGGGAGGATACGCAGTATTTT.

This clonotype was seen at least ten times. The V gene is TRBV5-1, the J gene TRBJ2-7; TRBD2 aligns across 14 bases. Germline V gene data show CDR1 as SGHRS and CDR2 as YFSETQ. The CDR3 length is 16 residues. V shed 4 bases, J shed 3 bases, and the junction held 6 bases outside the gene matches. This chain's CDR3 is CASSAGTSGSYYEQYF. CDR3 in DNA: TGCGCCAGCAGCGCCGGGACTAGCGGGAGTTACTACGAGCAGTACTTC.

This clonotype was detected ten times or more. The chain carries TRBV2 and TRBJ1-2; 7 nucleotides line up with TRBD1. The CDR3 sequence is 14 residues long. Germline lookup yields CDR1 SNHLY and CDR2 FYNNEI. V was clipped by 2 bases and J by 4 bases; unmatched bases: 4. The CDR3 here is CASSEQGVFYGYTF. CDR3 bases: TGTGCCAGCAGTGAACAGGGGGTTTTCTATGGCTACACCTTC.

The chain employs TRBV20-1 and TRBJ1-2; TRBD1 matches 7 bases. Germline CDR1 is DFQATT and CDR2 is SNEGSKA (reference sequence). V shed 0 bases and J 6 bases; nucleotides not matched to a gene: 4. CDR3 length: 13 residues. CDR3 sequence reads: CSARDFTGDGYTF. DNA of the CDR3: TGCAGTGCTAGAGATTTTACAGGGGATGGCTACACCTTC.

This clonotype was seen ten or more times. The junction departs from germline at one end; a sequencing error may be responsible. This chain connects TRBV7-2 to TRBJ2-5; TRBD2 aligns across 8 bases. The CDR3 contains 14 residues. CDR1 SGHTA and CDR2 FQGNSA come from the germline V gene. The CDR3 is CASSLAGSQETQYF. In DNA form, the CDR3 reads TGTGCCAGCAGTTTAGCGGGGAGCCAAGAGACCCAGTACTTC.

Many counts were recorded for this clonotype. The CDR3 nucleotides are TGTGCCAGCAGTATATCTTCGAACACCGGGGAGCTGTTTTTT. Protein: CASSISSNTGELFF. This sequence joins TRBV12-3 or TRBV12-4 and TRBJ2-2; D unresolved. V lost 5 bases and J lost 0, with 7 bases in between. The CDR3 covers 14 residues.

This chain uses TRBV3-1 with TRBJ1-6, with D unclear. Germline CDR1 is LGHDT and CDR2 is YNNKEL (reference sequence). CDR3 size: 14 residues. With 5 bases removed from V and 7 bases from J, the gap between germline ends came to 12 bases. The CDR3 sequence: CASSSNRANSPLHF. CDR3 DNA: TGTGCCAGCAGCTCCAACCGGGCCAATTCACCCCTCCACTTT.

CDR3 sequence reads: CASSQVMRGYSGNTIYF. The CDR3 DNA is TGTGCCAGCAGCCAAGTTATGAGGGGATATTCTGGAAACACCATATATTTT. This chain joins TRBV3-1 and TRBJ1-3; D is possibly TRBD1 (5 bases). The CDR3 runs 17 residues. V shed 1 base and J shed 1 base, with 14 bases lying between them. Germline values: CDR1 LGHDT, CDR2 YNNKEL (reference sequence).

J is TRBJ1-3 and V is TRBV7-2, with D hard to call. Germline loops: CDR1 SGHTA, CDR2 FQGNSA. The CDR3 sequence is 12 residues long. The V and J ends lost 2 bases and 4 bases respectively, with 3 bases between them. The CDR3 DNA reads as TGTGCCAGCAGCTTAATGGGAAACACCATATATTTT. Protein sequence: CASSLMGNTIYF.

This clonotype was seen repeatedly, ten times or more. The chain combines TRBV2 with TRBJ1-6; the match to TRBD1 covers 7 bases. This CDR3 spans 13 amino acids. The germline gives CDR1 SNHLY, CDR2 FYNNEI. V lost 2 bases and J lost 9; bases outside the gene matches: 1. CDR3 region: CASSEQGGSPLHF. The CDR3 coding sequence is TGTGCCAGCAGTGAACAGGGGGGTTCACCCCTCCACTTT.

The DNA of the CDR3 is TGTGCCAGCAGCTCTGGACTAGCTTCCGATACGCAGTATTTT. It codes for CASSSGLASDTQYF. This sequence joins TRBV7-3 and TRBJ2-3; 8 bases line up with TRBD2. V shed 4 bases, J shed 6 bases, and the junction held 6 bases outside the gene matches. CDR3 length: 14 residues. Germline V gene lookup returns CDR1 SGHTA and CDR2 FQGTGA. Variable domain in full (rest from reference TRBV7-3 and TRBJ2-3): GAGVSQTPSNKVTEKGKYVELRCDPISGHTALYWYRQSLGQGPEFLIYFQGTGAADDSGLPNDRFFAVRPEGSVSTLKIQRTERGDSAVYLCASSSGLASDTQYFGPGTRLTVL.